One and the same sample provided the 22 T cell receptor beta chains below, sequenced in a study of CD8 T cells in ankylosing spondylitis (dated by TCRdb to the late 2010s). Library construction relied on 5' RACE. Sequencing took place on an Illumina HiSeq 2500. The public reads were reanalyzed by TCRdb: fastp trimming at Q25, MiXCR alignment, in-frame beta chains only. Each record represents a unique CDR3 protein, reported with the most common genes and DNA among its rows. A total of 200,000 to 250,000 distinct CDR3 sequences appear in this sample, 10% to 13% of them only once. Together, the top ten hold about 19% of the sample. The specimen was blood, either unsorted or a sorted T cell fraction (not recorded which). The source is a male donor with ankylosing spondylitis or in good health (not recorded which).

In this sample, this clonotype turned up many times. This chain connects TRBV11-2 to TRBJ2-5, with 9 bases matching TRBD2. The CDR3 is made up of 16 amino acids. After removal of 5 bases from V and 1 base from J, the junction contained 8 bases not matched to a gene. CDR1 SGHAT and CDR2 FQNNGV come from the germline V gene. The CDR3 DNA follows: TGTGCCAGCAGCCCCGGACTAGCGCGTTCCCAAGAGACCCAGTACTTC. Translation: CASSPGLARSQETQYF.

This clonotype has ten or more counts. The rearrangement links TRBV25-1 to TRBJ1-2; 9 positions match TRBD1. The CDR3 length is 15 residues. Germline-derived CDR1 and CDR2 are MGHDK and SYGVNS. The junction had 13 bases not matched to a gene; V was cut back by 5 bases and J by 9 bases. CDR3: CASSRASGTGRSYTF. The CDR3 region has the DNA TGTGCCAGCAGTCGAGCATCCGGGACAGGGAGGAGCTACACCTTC.

This clonotype came up a few times. The chain employs TRBV20-1 and TRBJ2-1, with D possibly called TRBD1 or TRBD2 (5 bases each). Germline assignment: CDR1 DFQATT and CDR2 SNEGSKA (reference sequence). With 1 base removed from V and 6 bases from J, the gap between germline ends came to 22 bases. This CDR3 comprises 17 residues. In DNA, the CDR3 is TGCAGTGCTAGAGCAATCCAGTGGGGGTCTACTGGCAATGAGCAGTTCTTC. Translating it yields CSARAIQWGSTGNEQFF.

Only a few counts were recorded for this clonotype. The CDR3 here is CASSLRQGPTDTQYF. The CDR3 region has the DNA TGTGCCAGCAGTCTCAGACAGGGCCCCACAGATACGCAGTATTTT. V is TRBV12-3 or TRBV12-4 and J is TRBJ2-3; 7 bases align to TRBD1. The ends lost 5 bases at V and 2 bases at J; junction bases unmatched: 7. The CDR3 extends over 15 amino acids.

DNA for the CDR3: TGCGCCAGCAGCTCCGGGACAGGTACCAATGAGCAGTTCTTC. Amino acid sequence: CASSSGTGTNEQFF. This chain connects TRBV5-1 to TRBJ2-1; TRBD1 matches 8 bases. Germline V gene sequence: CDR1 SGHRS, CDR2 YFSETQ. The ends lost 3 bases at V and 6 bases at J; junction bases unmatched: 5. CDR3 length: 14 residues.

This clonotype was seen repeatedly, ten times or more. The V call is TRBV7-9, the J call TRBJ1-2, with TRBD1 matching over 10 bases. V dropped 5 bases and J dropped 0; count of bases not matched to a gene: 6. This CDR3 is 16 amino acids long. Per the germline V gene, CDR1 is SEHNR and CDR2 is FQNEAQ (reference sequence). The CDR3 spells CASSRADRGPNYGYTF. The CDR3 DNA reads as TGTGCCAGCAGCCGCGCAGACAGGGGGCCTAACTATGGCTACACCTTC.

This clonotype turned up a few times. The J gene is TRBJ2-4, the V gene TRBV5-1; TRBD2 aligns across 7 bases. The germline V gene encodes CDR1 SGHRS and CDR2 YFSETQ. J was trimmed by 5 bases and V by 4 bases; bases with no gene match: 6. The CDR3 covers 14 residues. CDR3 coding DNA: TGCGCCAGCAGCCCCGCCCTAGCGGAAAACATTCAGTACTTC. Amino acids: CASSPALAENIQYF.

The chain carries TRBV28 and TRBJ2-7, with 10 bases identical to TRBD1. CDR3 size: 15 residues. V lost 5 bases and J lost 3; bases outside the gene matches: 7. Germline CDR1 reads MDHEN; CDR2 reads SYDVKM. Here the CDR3 reads CASSPSGTGVYEQYF. CDR3 nucleotide sequence: TGTGCCAGCAGTCCCTCCGGGACAGGGGTCTACGAGCAGTACTTC.

There are many counts of this clonotype. This chain connects TRBV7-2 to TRBJ1-4; D possibly corresponds to TRBD1 (5 bases). The germline CDR1 and CDR2 sequences are SGHTA and FQGNSA. The CDR3 contains 15 residues. Trimming removed 5 bases at V and 3 bases at J, with 13 bases between. This chain's CDR3 is CASSRSGTANEKLFF. In DNA form, the CDR3 reads TGTGCCAGCAGCCGCTCCGGGACGGCTAATGAAAAACTGTTTTTT.

V and J are TRBV12-3 or TRBV12-4 and TRBJ2-1; D ambiguous. V shed 5 bases and J shed 5 bases, with 10 bases lying between them. CDR3 size: 13 residues. CDR3 sequence (DNA): TGTGCCAGCAGTATCAGTGTCCACAATGAGCAGTTCTTC. It yields the protein CASSISVHNEQFF.

This clonotype came up many times. The chain links TRBV7-9 to TRBJ2-5; 12 bases agree with TRBD2. V shed 3 bases, J shed 1 base, and the junction held 6 bases outside the gene matches. Germline CDR1 reads SEHNR; CDR2 reads FQNEAQ (reference sequence). The CDR3 contains 17 residues. The CDR3, as DNA: TGTGCCAGCAGCTTTGGACTAGCGGGGCGCCTCCAAGAGACCCAGTACTTC. It translates to CASSFGLAGRLQETQYF.

This clonotype was counted ten times or more. An end of the junction does not agree with germline; a read error may underlie this. The V and J genes are TRBV7-7 and TRBJ2-1, with TRBD2 identical over 9 bases. The CDR3 is 14 residues long. CDR1 is SSHAT, CDR2 FNYEAQ, per germline (reference sequence). CDR3 nucleotide sequence: TGTGCTAGCAGCTTGCGGGGGGGCGGGGATGAGCAGTTCTTC. Its protein is CASSLRGGGDEQFF.

This clonotype has a handful of counts. This chain uses TRBV20-1 with TRBJ1-1, with 8 bases lining up with TRBD1. V lost 3 bases to trimming and J lost 3 bases; unmatched junction nucleotides: 6. Germline V gene data show CDR1 as DFQATT and CDR2 as SNEGSKA (reference sequence). The CDR3 runs 14 residues. CDR3 coding DNA: TGCAGTGCTAGTGGCGGGACAGGTTACACTGAAGCTTTCTTT. Amino acids: CSASGGTGYTEAFF.

This clonotype was observed at least ten times. CDR3 DNA: TGTGCCACCAGTGGGCAGGCGGCGGGGGACAATGAGCAGTTCTTC. Translated: CATSGQAAGDNEQFF. The V call is TRBV24-1, the J call TRBJ2-1; TRBD2 aligns across 7 bases. The junction had 8 bases not matched to a gene; V was cut back by 5 bases and J by 5 bases. Per the germline V gene, CDR1 is KGHDR and CDR2 is SFDVKD. The CDR3 is made up of 15 amino acids.

The V gene is TRBV7-9, the J gene TRBJ2-3; 11 bases are shared with TRBD2. The CDR3 extends over 14 amino acids. Germline V gene data show CDR1 as SEHNR and CDR2 as FQNEAQ (reference sequence). J was trimmed by 13 bases and V by 2 bases; bases with no gene match: 8. The CDR3 DNA reads as TGTGCCAGCAGCTTATTACTAGCGGGGGCCCCGGAGTATTTT. It encodes CASSLLLAGAPEYF.

This clonotype was picked up many times. J is TRBJ2-3 and V is TRBV6-2 or TRBV6-3; 9 bases fit TRBD2. This CDR3 region has 18 residues. V was pared by 2 bases and J by 2 bases, with 11 bases of the junction left unmatched. Germline V gives CDR1 MNHEY, CDR2 SVGEGT. The CDR3 bases are TGTGCCAGCAGTTACAGTCTCGCTAGCGGGGATTACACAGATACGCAGTATTTT. Its translation is CASSYSLASGDYTDTQYF.

This clonotype was picked up many times. The chain is built from TRBV5-1 and TRBJ2-7; D not resolved. This CDR3 spans 13 amino acids. The germline gives CDR1 SGHRS, CDR2 YFSETQ. The germline V and J ends were trimmed by 2 bases and 8 bases, with 14 bases remaining between them. The CDR3: CASSFGETNKQYF. CDR3 coding DNA: TGCGCCAGCAGCTTTGGCGAGACAAACAAGCAGTACTTC.

This clonotype was seen at least ten times. The chain carries TRBV10-3 and TRBJ1-6; D call uncertain. Germline CDR1 reads ENHRY; CDR2 reads SYGVKD. This CDR3 comprises 13 residues. The germline V and J ends were trimmed by 3 bases and 7 bases, with 7 bases remaining between them. Here the CDR3 DNA reads TGTGCCATCAGTGATCGAGGGAATTCACCCCTCCACTTT. This codes for CAISDRGNSPLHF.

This clonotype was counted only a few times. This chain uses TRBV20-1 with TRBJ1-5, with D possibly TRBD1 on 5 matching bases. Germline CDR1 reads DFQATT; CDR2 reads SNEGSKA (reference sequence). Trimming stripped 5 bases from V and 0 bases from J, with 8 bases between. The CDR3 runs to 13 residues. The CDR3 reads CSAHDSSNQPQHF. CDR3 nucleotides: TGCAGTGCTCACGACAGTAGCAATCAGCCCCAGCATTTT.

The sample holds many counts of this clonotype. CDR3 in amino acids: CSARDQGPQFF. The CDR3 DNA is TGCAGTGCTAGAGATCAAGGGCCGCAGTTCTTC. V usage is TRBV20-1 and J usage is TRBJ2-1; D unclear. The CDR3 sequence is 11 residues long. V lost 0 bases and J lost 12, with 9 bases in between. Germline V gives CDR1 DFQATT, CDR2 SNEGSKA (reference sequence).

Here the CDR3 reads CASSTWTDTGELFF. The CDR3 DNA sequence: TGTGCCAGTAGTACCTGGACAGACACCGGGGAGCTGTTTTTT. The chain recombines TRBV19 with TRBJ2-2, with D possibly being TRBD1 (6 bases). Germline lookup yields CDR1 LNHDA and CDR2 SQIVND (reference sequence). CDR3 size: 14 residues. V was clipped by 4 bases and J by 3 bases, with 9 bases between them.

This clonotype was picked up a small number of times. This chain connects TRBV7-9 to TRBJ2-7, with 11 bases that match TRBD1. This CDR3 has 15 amino acids. Looked up from germline, CDR1 is SEHNR and CDR2 is FQNEAQ (reference sequence). Trimming at V came to 5 bases and at J to 6 bases, leaving 9 bases not matched to a gene. Written as DNA, the CDR3 is TGTGCCAGCAGCCACGGACAGGGGGCTATCTTCGAGCAGTACTTC. This sequence encodes CASSHGQGAIFEQYF.